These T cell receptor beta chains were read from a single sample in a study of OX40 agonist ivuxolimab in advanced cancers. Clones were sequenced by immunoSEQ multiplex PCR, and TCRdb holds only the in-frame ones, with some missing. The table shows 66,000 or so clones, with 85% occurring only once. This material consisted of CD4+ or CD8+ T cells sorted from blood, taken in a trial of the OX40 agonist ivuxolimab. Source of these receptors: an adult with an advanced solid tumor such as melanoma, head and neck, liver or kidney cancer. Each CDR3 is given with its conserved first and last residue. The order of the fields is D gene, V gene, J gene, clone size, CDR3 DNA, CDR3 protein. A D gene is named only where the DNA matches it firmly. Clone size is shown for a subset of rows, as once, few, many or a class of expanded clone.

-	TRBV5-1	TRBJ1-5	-	TGCGCCAGCAGCTTGGAACAGGGCGGGCAGCCCCAGCATTTT	CASSLEQGGQPQHF
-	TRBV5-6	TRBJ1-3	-	TGTGCCAGCAGCCTCCGGACTACCTCTGGAAACACCATATATTTT	CASSLRTTSGNTIYF
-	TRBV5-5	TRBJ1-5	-	TGTGCCAGCAGCTGGGAGGTTTGGCAGCCCCAGCATTTT	CASSWEVWQPQHF
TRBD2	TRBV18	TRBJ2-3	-	TGTGCCAGCTCACCAATTGCTAGCGGGGGGGCTGAAGATACGCAGTATTTT	CASSPIASGGAEDTQYF
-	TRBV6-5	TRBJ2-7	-	TGTGCCAGCAGGACGGGCGCGCACTACGAGCAGTACTTC	CASRTGAHYEQYF
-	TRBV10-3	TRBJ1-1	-	TGTGCCATCAGCACAGGGTTGATGAACACTGAAGCTTTCTTT	CAISTGLMNTEAFF
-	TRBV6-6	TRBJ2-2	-	TGTGCCAGCGGAGGGAACACCGGGGAGCTGTTTTTT	CASGGNTGELFF
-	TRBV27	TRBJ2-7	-	TGTGCCAGCAGTTTATTGGGGAGTGAATACGAGCAGTACTTC	CASSLLGSEYEQYF
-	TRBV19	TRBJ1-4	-	TGTGCCAGTAGTATAACGGGAAGCAATGAAAAACTGTTTTTT	CASSITGSNEKLFF
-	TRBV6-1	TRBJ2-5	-	TGTGCCAGCAGTCCCGGCCCGGCCGGGGAGACCCAGTACTTC	CASSPGPAGETQYF
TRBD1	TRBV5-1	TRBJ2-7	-	TGCGCCAGCAGCACACAGGGGTTATACGAGCAGTACTTC	CASSTQGLYEQYF
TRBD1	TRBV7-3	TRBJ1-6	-	TGTGCCAGCAGCGCGATACAGGGGGCCAATTCACCCCTCCACTTT	CASSAIQGANSPLHF
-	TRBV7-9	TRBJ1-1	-	TGTGCCAGCAGCTTAGCACTATGGGGCCGATCTTTCTTT	CASSLALWGRSFF
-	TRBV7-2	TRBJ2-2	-	TGTGCCAGCTCGGTCATCGGGGAGCTGTTTTTT	CASSVIGELFF
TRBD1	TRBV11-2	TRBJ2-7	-	TGTGCCAGCAGCTCCACTGACAGGGGTGTTTACGAGCAGTACTTC	CASSSTDRGVYEQYF
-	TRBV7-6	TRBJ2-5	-	TGTGCCAGCAGCTTAATCCCGGAGACCCAGTACTTC	CASSLIPETQYF
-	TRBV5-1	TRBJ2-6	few	TGCGCCAGCAGCACAACCTCTGGGGCCAACGTCCTGACTTTC	CASSTTSGANVLTF
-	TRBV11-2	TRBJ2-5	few	TGTGCCAGCAAGCTCCCAGGCTCCAGCTCTCAGTACTTC	CASKLPGSSSQYF
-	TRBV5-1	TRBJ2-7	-	TGCGCCAGCAGCCTGGAGGGGGCCTACGAGCAGTACTTC	CASSLEGAYEQYF
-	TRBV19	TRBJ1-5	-	TGTGCCAGTATGAGGGGCACCCATCAGCCCCAGCATTTT	CASMRGTHQPQHF
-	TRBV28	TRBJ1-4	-	TGTGCCAGCAGTCCGGACAGCTATGAAAAACTGTTTTTT	CASSPDSYEKLFF
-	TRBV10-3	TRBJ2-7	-	TGTGCCATCAGTGAGTCCCAGGGGTCCTACGAGCAGTACTTC	CAISESQGSYEQYF
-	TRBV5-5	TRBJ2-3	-	TGTGCCAGCACCCCAAGGGTAACAGATACGCAGTATTTT	CASTPRVTDTQYF
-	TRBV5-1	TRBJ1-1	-	TGCGCCAGCAACCCCAGGGTCGGGGATGGGGCTGAAGCTTTCTTT	CASNPRVGDGAEAFF
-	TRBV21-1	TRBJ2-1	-	TGTGCCAGCAGCGGACCTCCATGGGTTGACAATGAGCAGTTCTTC	CASSGPPWVDNEQFF